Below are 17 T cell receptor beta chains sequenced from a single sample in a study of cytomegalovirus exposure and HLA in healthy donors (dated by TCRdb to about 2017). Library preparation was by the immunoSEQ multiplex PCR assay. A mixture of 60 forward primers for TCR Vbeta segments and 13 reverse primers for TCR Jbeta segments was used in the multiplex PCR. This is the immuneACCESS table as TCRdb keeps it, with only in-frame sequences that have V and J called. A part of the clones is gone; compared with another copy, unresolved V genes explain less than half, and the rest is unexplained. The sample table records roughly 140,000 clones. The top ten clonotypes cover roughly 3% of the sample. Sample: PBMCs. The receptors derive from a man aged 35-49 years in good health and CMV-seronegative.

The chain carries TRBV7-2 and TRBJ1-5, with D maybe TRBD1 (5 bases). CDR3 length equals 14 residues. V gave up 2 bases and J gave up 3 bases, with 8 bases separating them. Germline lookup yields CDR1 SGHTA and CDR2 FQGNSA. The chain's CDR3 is CASSLSRDNQPQHF. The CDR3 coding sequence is TGTGCCAGCAGCTTAAGCAGGGACAATCAGCCCCAGCATTTT.

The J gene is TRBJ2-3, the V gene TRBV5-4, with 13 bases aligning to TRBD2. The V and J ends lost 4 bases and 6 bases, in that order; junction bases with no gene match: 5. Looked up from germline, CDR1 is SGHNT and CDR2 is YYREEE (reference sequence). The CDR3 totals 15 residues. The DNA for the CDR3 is TGTGCCAGCAGCCCGGGACTAGCGGGGACGGATACGCAGTATTTT. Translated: CASSPGLAGTDTQYF.

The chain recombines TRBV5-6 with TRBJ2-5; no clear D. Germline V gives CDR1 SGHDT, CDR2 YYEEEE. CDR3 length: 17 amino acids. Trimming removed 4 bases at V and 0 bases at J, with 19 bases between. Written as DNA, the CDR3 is TGTGCCAGCAGCCTCAGGAAGAGCACCAGGTACCAAGAGACCCAGTACTTC. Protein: CASSLRKSTRYQETQYF.

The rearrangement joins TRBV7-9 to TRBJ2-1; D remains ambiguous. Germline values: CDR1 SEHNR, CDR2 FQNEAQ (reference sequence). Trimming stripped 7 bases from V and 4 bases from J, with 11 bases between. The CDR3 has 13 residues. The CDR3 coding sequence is TGTGCCAGCACCGAGTCCAGGTACAATGAGCAGTTCTTC. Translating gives CASTESRYNEQFF.

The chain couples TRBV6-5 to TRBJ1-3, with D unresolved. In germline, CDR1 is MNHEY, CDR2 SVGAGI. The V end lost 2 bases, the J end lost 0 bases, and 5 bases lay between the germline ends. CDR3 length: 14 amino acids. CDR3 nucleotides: TGTGCCAGCAGTTACGAGGTCTCTGGAAACACCATATATTTT. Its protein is CASSYEVSGNTIYF.

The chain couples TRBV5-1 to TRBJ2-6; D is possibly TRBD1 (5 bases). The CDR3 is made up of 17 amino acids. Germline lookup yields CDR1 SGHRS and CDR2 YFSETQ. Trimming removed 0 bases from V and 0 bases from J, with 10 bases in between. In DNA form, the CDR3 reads TGCGCCAGCAGCTTGGAAACAGGAAACTCTGGGGCCAACGTCCTGACTTTC. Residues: CASSLETGNSGANVLTF.

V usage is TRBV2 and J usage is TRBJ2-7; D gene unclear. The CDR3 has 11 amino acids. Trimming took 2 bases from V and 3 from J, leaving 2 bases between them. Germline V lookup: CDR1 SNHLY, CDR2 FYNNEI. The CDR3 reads CASSEYYEQYF. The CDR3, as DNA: TGTGCCAGCAGTGAATACTACGAGCAGTACTTC.

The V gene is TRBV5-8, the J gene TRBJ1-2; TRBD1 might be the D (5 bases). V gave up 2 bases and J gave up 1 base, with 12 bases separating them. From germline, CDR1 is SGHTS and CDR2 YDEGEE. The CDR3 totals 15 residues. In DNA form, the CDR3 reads TGTGCCAGCAGCTTAAGGGGCAGCCTTAACTATGGCTACACCTTC. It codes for CASSLRGSLNYGYTF.

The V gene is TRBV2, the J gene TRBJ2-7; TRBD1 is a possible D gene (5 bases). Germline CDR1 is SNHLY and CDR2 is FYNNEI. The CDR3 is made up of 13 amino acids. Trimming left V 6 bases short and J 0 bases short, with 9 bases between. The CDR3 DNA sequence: TGTGCCAGCAGGGTAGGACACTCCTACGAGCAGTACTTC. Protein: CASRVGHSYEQYF.

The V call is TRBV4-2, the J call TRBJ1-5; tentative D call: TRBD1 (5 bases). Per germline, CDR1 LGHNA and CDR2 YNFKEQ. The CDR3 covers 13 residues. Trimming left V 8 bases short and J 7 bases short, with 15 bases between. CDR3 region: CASGSGSRQPQHF. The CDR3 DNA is TGTGCCAGCGGCTCAGGGTCGAGGCAGCCCCAGCATTTT.

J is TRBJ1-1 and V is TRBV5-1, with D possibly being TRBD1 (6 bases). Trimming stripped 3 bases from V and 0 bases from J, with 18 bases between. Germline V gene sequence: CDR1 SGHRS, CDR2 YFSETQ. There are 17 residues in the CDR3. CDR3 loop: CASSSRPGQPMNTEAFF. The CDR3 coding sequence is TGCGCCAGCAGCTCCAGACCCGGACAGCCCATGAACACTGAAGCTTTCTTT.

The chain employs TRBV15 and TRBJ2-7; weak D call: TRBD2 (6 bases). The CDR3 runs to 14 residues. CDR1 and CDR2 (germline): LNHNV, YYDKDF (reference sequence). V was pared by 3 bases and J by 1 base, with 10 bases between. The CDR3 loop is CATSSRRGSYEQYF. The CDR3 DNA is TGTGCCACCAGCAGCAGGAGGGGTTCCTACGAGCAGTACTTC. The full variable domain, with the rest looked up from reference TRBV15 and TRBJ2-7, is DAMVIQNPRYQVTQFGKPVTLSCSQTLNHNVMYWYQQKSSQAPKLLFHYYDKDFNNEADTPDNFQSRRPNTSFCFLDIRSPGLGDTAMYLCATSSRRGSYEQYFGPGTRLTVT.

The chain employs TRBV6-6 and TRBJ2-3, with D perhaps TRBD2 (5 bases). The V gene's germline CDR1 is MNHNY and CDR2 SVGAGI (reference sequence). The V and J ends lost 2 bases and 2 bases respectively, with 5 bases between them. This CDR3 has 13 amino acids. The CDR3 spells CASSYRDTDTQYF. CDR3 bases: TGTGCCAGCAGTTACCGGGACACAGATACGCAGTATTTT.

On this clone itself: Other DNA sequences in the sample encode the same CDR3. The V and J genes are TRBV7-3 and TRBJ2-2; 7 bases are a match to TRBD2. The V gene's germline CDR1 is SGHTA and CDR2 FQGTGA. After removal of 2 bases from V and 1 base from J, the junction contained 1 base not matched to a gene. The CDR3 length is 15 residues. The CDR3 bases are TGTGCCAGCAGCTTACGCGGGGGGAACACCGGGGAGCTGTTTTTT. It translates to CASSLRGGNTGELFF.

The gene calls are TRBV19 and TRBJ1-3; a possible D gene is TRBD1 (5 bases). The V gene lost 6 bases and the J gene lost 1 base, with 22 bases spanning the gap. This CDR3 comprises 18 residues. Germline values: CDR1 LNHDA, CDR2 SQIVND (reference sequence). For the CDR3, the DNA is TGTGCCAGTAGCACACCTCTCGCCAGGGTTCGTTCTGGAAACACCATATATTTT. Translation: CASSTPLARVRSGNTIYF.

CDR3 residues: CASSLSQGGQPQHF. CDR3 DNA: TGCGCCAGCAGCTTAAGTCAGGGGGGACAGCCCCAGCATTTT. V and J are TRBV5-1 and TRBJ1-5, with TRBD1 matching 7 bases. This CDR3 spans 14 amino acids. The germline V gene encodes CDR1 SGHRS and CDR2 YFSETQ. V lost 2 bases, J lost 7 bases, and 6 bases stayed unmatched.

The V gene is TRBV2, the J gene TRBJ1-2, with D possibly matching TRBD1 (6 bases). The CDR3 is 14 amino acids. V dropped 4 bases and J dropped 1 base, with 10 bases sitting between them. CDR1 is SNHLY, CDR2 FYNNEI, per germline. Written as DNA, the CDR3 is TGTGCCAGCAGTGTATACAGGGATAACTATGGCTACACCTTC. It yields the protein CASSVYRDNYGYTF.